Sequencing of this TCR beta chain was carried out in a study of OX40 agonist ivuxolimab in advanced cancers. Whole-study context: Patients treated during dose escalation were battling hepatocellular carcinoma, melanoma, renal cell or head and neck cancer.

Some clones are missing from TCRdb's copy, which holds only in-frame ones; the method was immunoSEQ multiplex PCR. The data contain some 97,000 clones, around 93% of them singletons. The sequence was obtained from an adult with an advanced solid tumor such as melanoma, head and neck, liver or kidney cancer. This specimen was CD4+ or CD8+ T cells sorted from blood, taken in a trial of the OX40 agonist ivuxolimab.

CDR3 region: CASSVHRGTSTTDTQYF. The CDR3 DNA reads as TGTGCCAGCAGCGTACACAGGGGTACTAGTACCACAGATACGCAGTATTTT. The J gene is TRBJ2-3, the V gene TRBV9, with TRBD1 matching over 7 bases. The V gene's germline CDR1 is SGDLS and CDR2 YYNGEE. V was clipped by 1 base and J by 2 bases; unmatched bases: 10. The CDR3 totals 17 residues.